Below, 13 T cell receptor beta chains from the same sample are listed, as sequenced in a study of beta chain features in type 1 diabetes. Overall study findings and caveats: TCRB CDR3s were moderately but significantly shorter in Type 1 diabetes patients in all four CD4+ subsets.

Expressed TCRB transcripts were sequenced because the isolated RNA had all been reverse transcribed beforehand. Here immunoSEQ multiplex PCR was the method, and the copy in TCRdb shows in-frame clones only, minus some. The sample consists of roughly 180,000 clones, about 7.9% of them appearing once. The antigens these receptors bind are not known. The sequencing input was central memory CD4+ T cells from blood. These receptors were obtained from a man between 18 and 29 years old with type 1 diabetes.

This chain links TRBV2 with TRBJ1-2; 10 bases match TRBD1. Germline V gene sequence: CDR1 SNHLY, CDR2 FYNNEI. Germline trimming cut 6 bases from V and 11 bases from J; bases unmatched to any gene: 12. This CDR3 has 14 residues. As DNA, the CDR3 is TGTGCCAGCAGCCCAAGCTTGACAGGGGGCAAGTACACCTTC. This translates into CASSPSLTGGKYTF.

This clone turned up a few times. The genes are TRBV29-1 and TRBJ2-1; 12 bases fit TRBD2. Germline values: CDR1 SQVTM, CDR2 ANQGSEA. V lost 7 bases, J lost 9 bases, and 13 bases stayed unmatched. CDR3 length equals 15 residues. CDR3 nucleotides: TGCAGCGGGGGGGAGCTAGCGGGAGGGGGAGGTGAGCAGTTCTTC. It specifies CSGGELAGGGGEQFF.

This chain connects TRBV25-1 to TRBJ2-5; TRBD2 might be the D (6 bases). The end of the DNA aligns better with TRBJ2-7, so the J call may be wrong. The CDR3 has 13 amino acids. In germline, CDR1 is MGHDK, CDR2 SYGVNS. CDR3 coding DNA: TGTGCCAGCAGTGACGGGACTTCCTACGAGCAGTACTTC. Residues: CASSDGTSYEQYF.

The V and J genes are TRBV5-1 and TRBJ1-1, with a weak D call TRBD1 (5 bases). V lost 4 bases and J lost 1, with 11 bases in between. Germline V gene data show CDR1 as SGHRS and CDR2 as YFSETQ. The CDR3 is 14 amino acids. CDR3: CASSGGTENTEAFF. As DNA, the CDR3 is TGCGCCAGCAGCGGAGGGACGGAGAACACTGAAGCTTTCTTT.

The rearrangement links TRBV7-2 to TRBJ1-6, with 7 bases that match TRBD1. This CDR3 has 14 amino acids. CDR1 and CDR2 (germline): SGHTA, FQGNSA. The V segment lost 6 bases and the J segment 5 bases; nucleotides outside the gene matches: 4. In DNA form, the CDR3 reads TGTGCCAGCAGGCCGGGACAGAATAATTCACCCCTCCACTTT. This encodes CASRPGQNNSPLHF.

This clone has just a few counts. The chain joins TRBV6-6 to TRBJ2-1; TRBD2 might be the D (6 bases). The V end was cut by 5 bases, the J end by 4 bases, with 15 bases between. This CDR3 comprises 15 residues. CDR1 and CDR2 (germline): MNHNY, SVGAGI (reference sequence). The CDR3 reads CASSRPGTGYNEQFF. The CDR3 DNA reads TGTGCCAGCAGTCGTCCCGGGACTGGTTACAATGAGCAGTTCTTC.

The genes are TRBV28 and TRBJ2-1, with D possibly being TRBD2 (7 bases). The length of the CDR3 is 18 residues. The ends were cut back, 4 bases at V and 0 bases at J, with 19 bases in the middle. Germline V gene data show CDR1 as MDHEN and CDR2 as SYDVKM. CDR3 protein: CASSSHIRGGSSYNEQFF. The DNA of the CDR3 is TGTGCCAGCAGTTCTCATATCAGGGGAGGGAGCTCCTACAATGAGCAGTTCTTC.

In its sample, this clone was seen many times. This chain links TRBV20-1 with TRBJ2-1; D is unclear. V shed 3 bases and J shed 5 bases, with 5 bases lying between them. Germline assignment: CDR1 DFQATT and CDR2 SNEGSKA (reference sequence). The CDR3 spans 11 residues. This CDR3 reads CSASPNNEQFF. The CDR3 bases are TGCAGTGCTAGTCCCAACAATGAGCAGTTCTTC.

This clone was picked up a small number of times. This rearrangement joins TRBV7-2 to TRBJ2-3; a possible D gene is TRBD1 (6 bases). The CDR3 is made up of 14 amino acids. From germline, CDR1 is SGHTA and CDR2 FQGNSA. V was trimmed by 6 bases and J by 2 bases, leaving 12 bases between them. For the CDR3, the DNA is TGTGCCAGCAGTTCAAGACAGGACACAGATACGCAGTATTTT. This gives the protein CASSSRQDTDTQYF.

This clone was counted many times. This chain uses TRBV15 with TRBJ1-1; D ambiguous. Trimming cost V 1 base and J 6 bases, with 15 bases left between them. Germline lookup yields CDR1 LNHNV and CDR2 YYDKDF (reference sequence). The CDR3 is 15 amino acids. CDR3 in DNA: TGTGCCACCAGCAGAGGGGGAGCAGATTCAGCTGAAGCTTTCTTT. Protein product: CATSRGGADSAEAFF.

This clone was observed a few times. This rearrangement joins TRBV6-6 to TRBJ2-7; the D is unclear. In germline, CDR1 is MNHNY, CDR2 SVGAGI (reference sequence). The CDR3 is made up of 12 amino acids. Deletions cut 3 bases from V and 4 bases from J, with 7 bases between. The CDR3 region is CASSYERYEQYF. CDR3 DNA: TGTGCCAGCAGTTATGAGAGATACGAGCAGTACTTC.

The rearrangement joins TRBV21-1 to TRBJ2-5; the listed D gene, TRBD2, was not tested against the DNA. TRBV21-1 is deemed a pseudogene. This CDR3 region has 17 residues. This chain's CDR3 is CASSKAGPGGGQETQYF. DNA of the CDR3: TGTGCCAGCAGCAAAGCCGGACCGGGAGGGGGCCAAGAGACCCAGTACTTC.

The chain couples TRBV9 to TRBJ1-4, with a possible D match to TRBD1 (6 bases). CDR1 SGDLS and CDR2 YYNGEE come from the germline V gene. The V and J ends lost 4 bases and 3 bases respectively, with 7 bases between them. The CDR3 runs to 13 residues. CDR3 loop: CASSWGPNEKLFF. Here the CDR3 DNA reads TGTGCCAGCAGCTGGGGGCCTAATGAAAAACTGTTTTTT.